This entry lists 32 T cell receptor beta chains sequenced from one sample in a study of T cell changes during pregnancy in multiple sclerosis. Assay: immunoSEQ multiplex PCR; the TCRdb copy retains only in-frame clones and omits some. This sample has approximately 100,000 clones, with around 90% found just once. Material: peripheral blood, obtained in the second trimester of pregnancy. The receptors originated from a female donor with multiple sclerosis, enrolled in a pregnancy study.

The V call is TRBV4-3, the J call TRBJ2-1; D is possibly TRBD2 (5 bases). Trimming removed 1 base from V and 11 bases from J, with 12 bases in between. The CDR3 loop spans 13 amino acids. Germline CDR1 LGHNA, CDR2 YSLEER. The CDR3 bases are TGCGCCAGCAGCCAAGTTTTGAGGGAGAAGCAGTTCTTC. This encodes CASSQVLREKQFF.

This chain connects TRBV5-1 to TRBJ2-7; 10 bases fit TRBD2. The CDR3 length is 14 residues. The germline V gene has CDR1 SGHRS and CDR2 YFSETQ. Trimming took 2 bases from V and 6 from J; bases not matched to a gene: 5. CDR3 coding DNA: TGCGCCAGCAGCTTAGCGGGAGGGCCCGGCGAGCAGTACTTC. It encodes CASSLAGGPGEQYF.

This chain joins TRBV5-8 and TRBJ2-3, with D perhaps matching TRBD1 (5 bases). The CDR3 covers 18 residues. The germline CDR1 and CDR2 sequences are SGHTS and YDEGEE. The V end was cut by 4 bases, the J end by 0 bases, with 21 bases between. Here the CDR3 reads CASSPGSRTPASTDTQYF. In DNA form, the CDR3 reads TGTGCCAGCAGCCCCGGTTCGAGGACACCCGCTAGCACAGATACGCAGTATTTT.

The CDR3 DNA is TGTGCCAGCAGTTTGGGACAGGGATACGGCTACACCTTC. Translated: CASSLGQGYGYTF. V gene TRBV28 combines with J gene TRBJ1-2, with 9 bases lining up with TRBD1. Per germline, CDR1 MDHEN and CDR2 SYDVKM. CDR3 length: 13 amino acids. V dropped 3 bases and J dropped 8; count of bases not matched to a gene: 4.

The chain couples TRBV14 to TRBJ2-1; 7 bases fit TRBD1. V was pared by 4 bases and J by 5 bases, with 11 bases of the junction left unmatched. The CDR3 sequence is 16 residues long. CDR1 is SGHDN and CDR2 is FVKESK in the germline V gene. The CDR3 is CASSPWEGQAHNEQFF. DNA for the CDR3: TGTGCCAGCAGCCCGTGGGAAGGACAGGCCCACAATGAGCAGTTCTTC.

The chain uses TRBV5-4 and TRBJ1-2, with TRBD1 matching over 9 bases. The germline V gene encodes CDR1 SGHNT and CDR2 YYREEE (reference sequence). The length of the CDR3 is 17 residues. V was pared by 4 bases and J by 3 bases, with 13 bases of the junction left unmatched. The CDR3 sequence is CASSRSGTGSFYYGYTF. CDR3 nucleotides: TGTGCCAGCAGCCGGTCCGGGACAGGGAGTTTTTACTATGGCTACACCTTC.

The genes are TRBV18 and TRBJ1-1, with a possible D match to TRBD1 (5 bases). Trimming took off 4 bases at V and 4 bases at J, with 10 bases between the two ends. The germline gives CDR1 KGHSH, CDR2 LQKENI. CDR3 length: 13 residues. The CDR3, as DNA: TGTGCCAGCTCACAGGGGACTAGCACTGAAGCTTTCTTT. Protein product: CASSQGTSTEAFF.

V usage is TRBV27 and J usage is TRBJ2-2, with 9 positions matching TRBD1. Germline CDR1 is MNHEY and CDR2 is SMNVEV (reference sequence). The J segment lost 6 bases and the V segment lost 1 base, leaving 3 bases of the junction unmatched. The CDR3 is made up of 15 amino acids. The CDR3 reads CASSLYGQGPGELFF. CDR3 nucleotides: TGTGCCAGCAGTTTATACGGACAGGGGCCCGGGGAGCTGTTTTTT.

This clone has a handful of counts. The rearrangement uses TRBV14 and TRBJ1-3; the D is unclear. The length of the CDR3 is 15 residues. Trimming removed 0 bases at V and 3 bases at J, with 9 bases between. Germline lookup yields CDR1 SGHDN and CDR2 FVKESK. The DNA for the CDR3 is TGTGCCAGCAGCCAAGAGGCGGGGAATGGAAACACCATATATTTT. The encoded protein is CASSQEAGNGNTIYF.

The rearrangement uses TRBV19 and TRBJ2-5; TRBD2 matches at 12 bases. Trimming cost V 0 bases and J 0 bases; bases outside gene matches: 5. The CDR3 sequence is 18 residues long. Germline lookup yields CDR1 LNHDA and CDR2 SQIVND (reference sequence). The CDR3, as DNA: TGTGCCAGTAGTATAGAACTCGGGACTAGCGGGTACCAAGAGACCCAGTACTTC. It codes for CASSIELGTSGYQETQYF.

CDR3 region: CASSFAGRGYTF. The CDR3, as DNA: TGTGCCAGCAGTTTCGCGGGCCGGGGCTACACCTTC. The rearrangement joins TRBV28 to TRBJ1-2; D remains unclear. The V gene lost 3 bases and the J gene lost 8 bases, with 10 bases spanning the gap. CDR1 and CDR2 from the germline V gene are MDHEN and SYDVKM. The CDR3 spans 12 residues.

This clone is a singleton in its sample. The rearrangement links TRBV6-1 to TRBJ1-2, with D possibly being TRBD1 (6 bases). Trimming removed 4 bases at V and 8 bases at J, with 20 bases between. CDR1 and CDR2 from the germline V gene are MNHNS and SASEGT. The CDR3 loop spans 15 amino acids. CDR3 sequence: CASSGADKQGFGYTF. DNA of the CDR3: TGTGCCAGCAGTGGGGCGGATAAACAGGGTTTCGGCTACACCTTC.

Only one count was recorded for this clone. The chain has TRBV9 and TRBJ2-1, with 7 bases that match TRBD2. V lost 0 bases, J lost 4 bases, and 4 bases stayed unmatched. This CDR3 spans 15 amino acids. Germline V gene sequence: CDR1 SGDLS, CDR2 YYNGEE. The CDR3 loop reads CASSVDGRTYNEQFF. The CDR3 DNA reads as TGTGCCAGCAGCGTAGACGGGAGGACTTACAATGAGCAGTTCTTC.

The gene calls are TRBV4-3 and TRBJ1-2; 8 bases map to TRBD1. After removal of 3 bases from V and 6 bases from J, the junction contained 9 bases not matched to a gene. The CDR3 sequence is 15 residues long. In germline, CDR1 is LGHNA, CDR2 YSLEER. The CDR3 DNA sequence: TGCGCCAGCAGCCACTGGACAGGGCCCCTTAATGGCTACACCTTC. It specifies CASSHWTGPLNGYTF.

The table lists this clone with a few counts. The chain recombines TRBV4-2 with TRBJ2-7; 10 nucleotides align to TRBD2. The CDR3 totals 13 residues. In germline, CDR1 is LGHNA, CDR2 YNFKEQ. V shed 6 bases, J shed 3 bases, and the junction held 2 bases outside the gene matches. CDR3 coding DNA: TGTGCCAGCAGGTCTAGCGGGAGCTACGAGCAGTACTTC. It codes for CASRSSGSYEQYF.

The chain has TRBV2 and TRBJ2-7; D unresolved. The V end lost 2 bases, the J end lost 8 bases, and 16 bases lay between the germline ends. The length of the CDR3 is 14 residues. CDR1 and CDR2 from the germline V gene are SNHLY and FYNNEI. The CDR3 is CASSEIGLAAQQYF. The CDR3 nucleotides read TGTGCCAGCAGTGAAATTGGGCTTGCAGCCCAGCAGTACTTC.

The chain couples TRBV9 to TRBJ2-2, with 10 bases fitting TRBD2. The CDR3 totals 16 residues. The V and J ends lost 7 bases and 6 bases, in that order; junction bases with no gene match: 12. Germline-derived CDR1 and CDR2 are SGDLS and YYNGEE. This CDR3 is CASAPLVAGGAGELFF. For the CDR3, the DNA is TGTGCCAGCGCACCGCTGGTAGCGGGAGGCGCCGGGGAGCTGTTTTTT.

CDR3 sequence reads: CASSPGGRGSPSYEQYF. CDR3 in DNA: TGTGCCAGCAGCCCCGGAGGGCGCGGGAGCCCCTCCTACGAGCAGTACTTC. V gene TRBV7-9 combines with J gene TRBJ2-7, with 7 bases matching TRBD2. Losses at the gene ends were 5 bases for V and 0 bases for J; bases not matched to a gene: 13. The CDR3 length is 17 residues. Looked up from germline, CDR1 is SEHNR and CDR2 is FQNEAQ (reference sequence).

The chain employs TRBV19 and TRBJ2-7; 11 nucleotides align to TRBD1. The CDR3 sequence is 15 residues long. Germline V gene data show CDR1 as LNHDA and CDR2 as SQIVND (reference sequence). Trimming took 5 bases from V and 7 from J; bases not matched to a gene: 10. As DNA, the CDR3 is TGTGCCAGTAGTTTGGACAGGGGGCGCGCGGGGGAGCAGTACTTC. The encoded protein is CASSLDRGRAGEQYF.

The chain recombines TRBV15 with TRBJ2-1; D perhaps matches TRBD1 (6 bases). Deletions cut 0 bases from V and 7 bases from J, with 7 bases between. Germline V gives CDR1 LNHNV, CDR2 YYDKDF (reference sequence). This CDR3 has 13 amino acids. The DNA of the CDR3 is TGTGCCACCAGCAGAGATACAGGGAATGAGCAGTTCTTC. This translates into CATSRDTGNEQFF.

This chain uses TRBV6-5 with TRBJ1-2; D gene ambiguous. Trimming cost V 2 bases and J 5 bases, with 12 bases left between them. The length of the CDR3 is 14 residues. The germline V gene encodes CDR1 MNHEY and CDR2 SVGAGI. CDR3 sequence reads: CASSYVQAPYGYTF. The CDR3 DNA follows: TGTGCCAGCAGTTACGTGCAGGCGCCATATGGCTACACCTTC.

The chain employs TRBV9 and TRBJ2-1, with 13 bases fitting TRBD2. The length of the CDR3 is 20 residues. CDR1 SGDLS and CDR2 YYNGEE come from the germline V gene. Trimming at V came to 4 bases and at J to 0 bases, leaving 13 bases not matched to a gene. The CDR3 reads CASSPRTSGGAWDSYNEQFF. CDR3 nucleotides: TGTGCCAGCAGCCCCCGGACTAGCGGGGGTGCCTGGGACTCCTACAATGAGCAGTTCTTC. Looking up the rest from reference TRBV9 and TRBJ2-1 gives the full variable domain: DSGVTQTPKHLITATGQRVTLRCSPRSGDLSVYWYQQSLDQGLQFLIQYYNGEERAKGNILERFSAQQFPDLHSELNLSSLELGDSALYFCASSPRTSGGAWDSYNEQFFGPGTRLTVL.

The chain has TRBV29-1 and TRBJ2-1, with D unclear. The CDR3 extends over 11 amino acids. V lost 5 bases to trimming and J lost 5 bases, with 7 bases between them. Looked up from germline, CDR1 is SQVTM and CDR2 is ANQGSEA. CDR3 coding DNA: TGCAGCGTTCGCAGGAACAATGAGCAGTTCTTC. Amino acid sequence: CSVRRNNEQFF.

The chain combines TRBV19 with TRBJ2-5; 9 bases are shared with TRBD1. This CDR3 spans 15 amino acids. The germline V gene has CDR1 LNHDA and CDR2 SQIVND (reference sequence). Unmatched junction bases numbered 9, after V lost 5 bases and J lost 5 bases. The CDR3 protein is CASSWARTGDETQYF. The CDR3, as DNA: TGTGCCAGTAGTTGGGCCCGGACAGGGGACGAGACCCAGTACTTC.

V is TRBV7-2 and J is TRBJ2-7; 7 bases match TRBD2. This CDR3 has 14 residues. From germline, CDR1 is SGHTA and CDR2 FQGNSA. Trimming removed 3 bases from V and 2 bases from J; junction bases left unmatched: 4. The CDR3 sequence: CASSLIAGAYEQYF. The CDR3, as DNA: TGTGCCAGCAGCTTGATCGCGGGAGCCTACGAGCAGTACTTC.

The rearrangement uses TRBV10-3 and TRBJ2-7, with 7 nucleotides matching TRBD2. Germline V CDR1 and CDR2: ENHRY, SYGVKD. V lost 10 bases and J lost 3; bases outside the gene matches: 3. This CDR3 has 11 residues. CDR3 DNA sequence: TGTGCCACCGGCGGGGGCTACGAGCAGTACTTC. It encodes CATGGGYEQYF.

The rearrangement uses TRBV6-4 and TRBJ2-1, with TRBD1 matching over 7 bases. Germline V gene sequence: CDR1 MRHNA, CDR2 SNTAGT. CDR3 length equals 14 residues. V lost 2 bases and J lost 6; bases outside the gene matches: 4. The CDR3 bases are TGTGCCAGCAGTGACACGACAGGGCTCAATGAGCAGTTCTTC. Translation gives CASSDTTGLNEQFF.

In regard to this clone: Other DNA sequences in the sample encode the same CDR3. The V call is TRBV5-1, the J call TRBJ2-5; 13 nucleotides line up with TRBD2. The CDR3 is 16 residues long. V shed 3 bases, J shed 4 bases, and the junction held 6 bases outside the gene matches. CDR1 and CDR2 from the germline V gene are SGHRS and YFSETQ. CDR3 DNA: TGCGCCAGCAGCTCCGGACTAGCGGGAGTTGGAGAGACCCAGTACTTC. Translating gives CASSSGLAGVGETQYF.

The J gene is TRBJ2-7, the V gene TRBV14; tentatively, D is TRBD2 (6 bases). CDR3 length equals 15 residues. V lost 1 base, J lost 1 base, and 11 bases lay in between. CDR1 is SGHDN and CDR2 is FVKESK in the germline V gene. CDR3 loop: CASSQGPGGSYEQYF. The CDR3 DNA sequence: TGTGCCAGCAGCCAAGGGCCCGGAGGGTCCTACGAGCAGTACTTC.

The rearrangement joins TRBV5-1 to TRBJ2-7; 7 nucleotides line up with TRBD2. This CDR3 contains 17 residues. Germline CDR1 SGHRS, CDR2 YFSETQ. V shed 3 bases and J 0 bases; nucleotides not matched to a gene: 12. CDR3 nucleotide sequence: TGCGCCAGCAGCTCCGGCCCGGCTAGCGGTGGCTCCTACGAGCAGTACTTC. Amino acid sequence: CASSSGPASGGSYEQYF.

The chain links TRBV5-4 to TRBJ2-5; 7 nucleotides agree with TRBD2. J was trimmed by 7 bases and V by 3 bases; bases with no gene match: 12. The CDR3 totals 15 residues. Germline CDR1 and CDR2: SGHNT and YYREEE (reference sequence). The CDR3 bases are TGTGCCAGCAGCTCACGGACTAGTGGGTATGGGACCCAGTACTTC. Protein product: CASSSRTSGYGTQYF.

This rearrangement joins TRBV7-2 to TRBJ2-2; D may be TRBD1 (6 bases). CDR3 length: 14 amino acids. Trimming cost V 0 bases and J 10 bases, with 12 bases left between them. Looked up from germline, CDR1 is SGHTA and CDR2 is FQGNSA. CDR3 region: CASSLALGAEELFF. The CDR3 nucleotides read TGTGCCAGCAGCTTAGCTCTGGGGGCCGAGGAGCTGTTTTTT.